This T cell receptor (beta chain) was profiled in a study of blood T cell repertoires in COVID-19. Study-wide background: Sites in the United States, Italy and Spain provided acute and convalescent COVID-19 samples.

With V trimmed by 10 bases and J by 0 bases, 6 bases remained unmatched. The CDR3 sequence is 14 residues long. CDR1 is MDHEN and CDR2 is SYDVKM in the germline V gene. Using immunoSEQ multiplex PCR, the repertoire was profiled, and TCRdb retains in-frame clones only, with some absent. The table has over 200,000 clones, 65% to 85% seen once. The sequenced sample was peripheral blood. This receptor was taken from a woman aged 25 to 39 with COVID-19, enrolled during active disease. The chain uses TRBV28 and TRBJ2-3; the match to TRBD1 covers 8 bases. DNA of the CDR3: TGTGCCACCAGACAGGGGTTTAGCACAGATACGCAGTATTTT. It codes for CATRQGFSTDTQYF.